This TCR beta chain originates from a study of regulatory T cells in long-lasting Graves disease. General observations from the study: Researchers examined only peripheral blood and not thyroid tissue. Newly diagnosed patients had higher TCR diversity than persistent Graves' patients did.

This CDR3 is 13 amino acids long. V was clipped by 2 bases and J by 7 bases, with 6 bases between them. Time point here: newly diagnosed GD, antithyroid drugs for less than 3 months. RNA isolated from PBMCs was used to make the TCR library. Construction of TCR beta libraries relied on iRepertoire HTBI primers and on Arm-PCR targeting CDR3 regions. TCRdb processed the multiplex PCR reads anew with MiXCR; each CDR3 protein has one entry. This sample has more than 350,000 distinct CDR3 sequences; approximately 15% occur once, and the top ten carry about a sixth. This clonotype was observed many times. Its specificity is not known. This sample also belongs to another study, concerning T cells in Graves' hyperthyroidism and ophthalmopathy. From that paper: Researchers defined stable Graves' hyperthyroidism as no ophthalmopathy progression within 18 months. The hyperthyroidism patients had all been newly diagnosed, and their disease duration was under 2 months. Their ages ranged from 18 to 65 years.

The TCR comes from a woman under 40 with Graves disease. The chain employs TRBV12-3 or TRBV12-4 and TRBJ1-6; D is uncertain. The material sequenced was peripheral blood mononuclear cells (PBMCs), taken at new diagnosis, from a patient treated with antithyroid drugs. The CDR3 DNA reads as TGTGCCAGCAGTTTAAAGGGAAATTCACCCCTCCACTTT. Amino acids: CASSLKGNSPLHF.